This T cell receptor beta chain was recovered during a study of CD4 T cells in relation to SARS-CoV-2 and coronaviruses. Across the whole study: ViraFEST: roughly 9-day antigen culture of PBMCs, then TCR beta CDR3 sequencing. Study results and limitations: About 65% of donors had memory CD4+ clonotypes crossrecognizing SARS-CoV-2 and common cold coronavirus spike.

Profiling relied on immunoSEQ multiplex PCR, and the TCRdb table lists in-frame clones only, not all of them. The sample has about 29,000 clones; around 78% are singletons. The unexposed donors gave CD4+ T cells in about 2010-2019, prior to COVID-19. CD4+ T cells were isolated from the cells after 10 days of culture. Cells permitting, SARS-CoV-2 S/N and four cold-coronavirus spikes were tested on unexposed-donor CD4+ T cells. To note about this clone: Antigen unknown.

Sequencing used CD4+ T cells from PBMCs, cultured in vitro. This receptor was taken from a human donor in good health.

In DNA form, the CDR3 reads TGCGCCAGCCGAAGCGGGAGCCCGAACACCGGGGAGCTGTTTTTT. Translating gives CASRSGSPNTGELFF. The chain couples TRBV5-1 to TRBJ2-2, with 8 bases lining up with TRBD2. Looked up from germline, CDR1 is SGHRS and CDR2 is YFSETQ. V trimming: 7 bases; J trimming: 0 bases; junction bases outside the gene matches: 5. The CDR3 extends over 15 amino acids.